A selection of T cell receptor beta chains follows, all from one sample in a study of cytomegalovirus exposure and HLA in healthy donors. Sequenced by immunoSEQ multiplex PCR; TCRdb stores in-frame clones only, minus some. Among roughly 100,000 clones, about 70% were seen once, and the ten largest hold less than 3%. The source material was PBMCs. Every receptor here comes from a female donor in good health and CMV-seronegative. The CDR3 runs from the conserved cysteine through the conserved F or W. D genes are given only for firm matches. Size is stated for part of the rows, as once, few or many counts, or as a class when the clone is expanded.

d_call j_call cdr3_length v_call clone_size cdr3_nt cdr3_aa
NA TRBJ2-3 14 TRBV11-2 NA TGTGCCAGCAGCCCCGTTCCAGGGACAGATACGCAGTATTTT CASSPVPGTDTQYF
NA TRBJ2-1 16 TRBV7-9 NA TGTGCCAGCAGCCCTGGACCCTTAGTGGGAGGCAATGAGCAGTTCTTC CASSPGPLVGGNEQFF
NA TRBJ2-6 15 TRBV7-3 NA TGTGCCAGCAGCGCCGGGACACCTTGGGCCAACGTCCTGACTTTC CASSAGTPWANVLTF
NA TRBJ2-2 12 TRBV29-1 NA TGCAGCGTTGGGCCTAGCCACGGGGAGCTGTTTTTT CSVGPSHGELFF
TRBD1 TRBJ1-1 15 TRBV27 NA TGTGCCAGCAGTTTGCAGGGGGCCCTAGGGACTGAAGCTTTCTTT CASSLQGALGTEAFF
NA TRBJ2-7 13 TRBV2 few TGTGCCAGCAGTGTTCAGGGGTTCAACGAGCAGTACTTC CASSVQGFNEQYF
TRBD2 TRBJ2-7 18 TRBV4-1 NA TGCGCCAGCAGCCAAGATCCCGTGCTAGCGGGAGGTGCCTACGAGCAGTACTTC CASSQDPVLAGGAYEQYF
NA TRBJ1-2 13 TRBV7-2 NA TGTGCCAGCAGCTTAGTAGGGGAGGCTGGCTACACCTTC CASSLVGEAGYTF
NA TRBJ2-5 14 TRBV7-9 NA TGTGCTAGCAGCTTTAGCGGTCCACAAGAGACCCAGTACTTC CASSFSGPQETQYF
TRBD1 TRBJ1-2 12 TRBV28 NA TGTGCCAGCACCGGGACAGGGGTTGGCTACACCTTC CASTGTGVGYTF
NA TRBJ1-1 13 TRBV19 NA TGTGCCAGTAGTTCTTGGGGAGTCACTGAAGCTTTCTTT CASSSWGVTEAFF
NA TRBJ1-4 15 TRBV28 few TGTGCCAGCAGTCCCCCCACTGCAACTAATGAAAAACTGTTTTTT CASSPPTATNEKLFF
TRBD2 TRBJ2-7 17 TRBV7-6 few TGTGCCAGCAGCTTAAAAGGGAGCGGGAGGAACTTCTACGAGCAGTACTTC CASSLKGSGRNFYEQYF
TRBD1 TRBJ1-4 15 TRBV11-3 NA TGTGCCAGCAGCTTAGGAGGGACAGCAAATGAAAAACTGTTTTTT CASSLGGTANEKLFF